A selection of T cell receptor beta chains follows, all from one sample in a study of blood T cell repertoires in COVID-19. Measured with immunoSEQ multiplex PCR; TCRdb has only the in-frame clones, and not every one. The sample lists tens of thousands of clones, 80% to 90% seen once, with 25% to 40% in the top ten. Sequencing was performed on peripheral blood. These TCRs come from a woman of 80 years or more with COVID-19, enrolled during active disease. Both conserved end residues are part of each CDR3. Fields, in order: J gene, V gene, D gene, clone size, CDR3 protein, CDR3 DNA. D genes are given only for firm matches. Size values are once, few and many counts, or a class for expanded clones, and some rows have none.

J: TRBJ2-1
V: TRBV9
D: TRBD2
size: -
CDR3: CASSVELAGSNEQFF
DNA: TGTGCCAGCAGCGTAGAACTAGCGGGAAGCAATGAGCAGTTCTTC

J: TRBJ2-1
V: TRBV7-7
D: -
size: -
CDR3: CASSLTGNYNEQFF
DNA: TGTGCCAGCAGCTTAACGGGAAATTACAATGAGCAGTTCTTC

J: TRBJ1-6
V: TRBV10-3
D: TRBD1
size: few
CDR3: CAISDPGQGGSPLHF
DNA: TGTGCCATCAGTGATCCGGGACAGGGGGGATCACCCCTCCACTTT

J: TRBJ2-1
V: TRBV14
D: -
size: -
CDR3: CASSHLGGGNEQFF
DNA: TGTGCCAGCAGCCACCTCGGGGGTGGGAATGAGCAGTTCTTC

J: TRBJ2-7
V: TRBV5-1
D: TRBD1
size: -
CDR3: CASSLVTGSSYEQYF
DNA: TGCGCCAGCAGCTTGGTGACAGGGAGCTCCTACGAGCAGTACTTC

J: TRBJ1-5
V: TRBV3-1/TRBV3-2
D: TRBD1
size: once
CDR3: CASSLGTGSNQPQHF
DNA: TGTGCCAGCAGCCTTGGGACAGGGAGCAATCAGCCCCAGCATTTT

J: TRBJ1-2
V: TRBV19
D: TRBD1
size: -
CDR3: CASSLADDRGAAYGYTF
DNA: TGTGCCAGTAGTCTCGCAGACGACAGGGGAGCGGCTTATGGCTACACCTTC

J: TRBJ2-1
V: TRBV6-1
D: -
size: -
CDR3: CASSEGFYWQFF
DNA: TGTGCCAGCAGTGAAGGGTTCTACTGGCAGTTCTTC

J: TRBJ1-2
V: TRBV6-6
D: -
size: -
CDR3: CASSYKGDYGYTF
DNA: TGTGCCAGCAGTTACAAGGGGGACTATGGCTACACCTTC

J: TRBJ2-3
V: TRBV2
D: TRBD1
size: -
CDR3: CASSAGQGDTQYF
DNA: TGTGCCAGCAGTGCGGGACAGGGCGATACGCAGTATTTT

J: TRBJ2-4
V: TRBV12-3/TRBV12-4
D: -
size: once
CDR3: CASSGLAKNIQYF
DNA: TGTGCCAGCAGTGGACTAGCCAAAAACATTCAGTACTTC

J: TRBJ1-5
V: TRBV4-1
D: -
size: -
CDR3: CASSHGGASQPQHF
DNA: TGCGCCAGCAGCCATGGGGGGGCAAGTCAGCCCCAGCATTTT

J: TRBJ1-1
V: TRBV10-2
D: -
size: -
CDR3: CASTVSPQGASMNTEAFF
DNA: TGCGCCAGCACGGTTTCCCCACAGGGAGCCTCCATGAACACTGAAGCTTTCTTT

J: TRBJ1-3
V: TRBV9
D: -
size: -
CDR3: CASSVALGNTIYF
DNA: TGTGCCAGCAGCGTAGCCCTCGGAAACACCATATATTTT

J: TRBJ1-3
V: TRBV24-1
D: -
size: -
CDR3: CATSDSGGSGNTIYF
DNA: TGTGCCACCAGTGATTCCGGGGGCTCTGGAAACACCATATATTTT

J: TRBJ1-1
V: TRBV28
D: -
size: -
CDR3: CASSTSGQRATEAFF
DNA: -

J: TRBJ2-7
V: TRBV28
D: -
size: -
CDR3: CASTAGHSYEQYF
DNA: TGTGCCAGCACCGCTGGACACTCCTACGAGCAGTACTTC

J: TRBJ1-4
V: TRBV10-3
D: -
size: -
CDR3: CAISDSWGLLDEKLFF
DNA: TGTGCCATCAGTGATTCGTGGGGGCTCCTCGATGAAAAACTGTTTTTT

J: TRBJ2-5
V: TRBV6-2/TRBV6-3
D: -
size: -
CDR3: CASSPYGLAVQETQYF
DNA: TGTGCCAGCAGTCCCTACGGGTTGGCAGTCCAAGAGACCCAGTACTTC

J: TRBJ1-1
V: TRBV5-6
D: -
size: -
CDR3: CASSSRTMNTEAFF
DNA: TGTGCCAGCAGCTCTAGGACTATGAACACTGAAGCTTTCTTT

J: TRBJ1-5
V: TRBV5-3
D: -
size: -
CDR3: CARSFGEAYSNQPQHF
DNA: TGTGCCAGAAGCTTTGGGGAGGCCTATAGCAATCAGCCCCAGCATTTT

J: TRBJ2-5
V: TRBV29-1
D: -
size: -
CDR3: CSGSSGGETQYF
DNA: TGCAGCGGTTCGTCGGGTGGAGAGACCCAGTACTTC

J: TRBJ1-6
V: TRBV6-5
D: -
size: -
CDR3: CACNRLSSYNSPLHF
DNA: TGTGCCTGTAACAGGCTGAGCTCCTATAATTCACCCCTCCACTTT

J: TRBJ2-1
V: TRBV6-5
D: TRBD2
size: -
CDR3: CASSQLAGGRNEQFF
DNA: TGTGCCAGCAGTCAGCTAGCGGGGGGGCGCAATGAGCAGTTCTTC

J: TRBJ1-1
V: TRBV7-9
D: TRBD1
size: -
CDR3: CASIPGQVNTEAFF
DNA: TGTGCCAGCATTCCGGGACAGGTAAACACTGAAGCTTTCTTT

J: TRBJ2-7
V: TRBV12-3/TRBV12-4
D: -
size: -
CDR3: CASSLRDTLQYF
DNA: TGTGCCAGCAGTTTAAGGGACACTCTGCAGTACTTC

J: TRBJ2-5
V: TRBV5-1
D: TRBD1
size: -
CDR3: CASSPGTGLTGYQETQYF
DNA: TGCGCCAGCAGCCCAGGGACAGGGCTGACCGGTTACCAAGAGACCCAGTACTTC

J: TRBJ2-2
V: TRBV11-2
D: TRBD2
size: once
CDR3: CASSFLAGRNTGELFF
DNA: TGTGCCAGCAGCTTCCTAGCGGGTAGAAACACCGGGGAGCTGTTTTTT